This T cell receptor beta chain is from a study of shared clonotypes between healthy human individuals. Study summary: With ages of 18 to 49, the donors were a couple of women and a few men.

When replicate PCRs were run on sorted subsets, they used approximately 0.2 ug DNA, 30,000 to 35,000 T cell genomes. Generated by immunoSEQ multiplex PCR, the TCRdb table keeps only in-frame clones and is missing some. The table records over 2 million clones, 85% to 95% of them present only once. The CDR3 sequence is 15 residues long. V lost 1 base to trimming and J lost 6 bases, with 10 bases between them. Germline V CDR1 and CDR2: SEHNR, FQNEAQ (reference sequence). The sequenced material came from naive CD4+ T cells sorted from blood. Subset noted: CD45RA+ positively selected. V and J are TRBV7-9 and TRBJ1-6; D is uncertain. This receptor was taken from a man aged 18 to 29 in good health. CDR3 region: CASSLVGQLNSPLHF. In nucleotides, the CDR3 is TGTGCCAGCAGCTTAGTAGGGCAGCTTAATTCACCCCTCCACTTT. Combining the CDR3 with reference TRBV7-9 and TRBJ1-6 gives the whole variable domain DTGVSQNPRHKITKRGQNVTFRCDPISEHNRLYWYRQTLGQGPEFLTYFQNEAQLEKSRLLSDRFSAERPKGSFSTLEIQRTEQGDSAMYLCASSLVGQLNSPLHFGNGTRLTVT.